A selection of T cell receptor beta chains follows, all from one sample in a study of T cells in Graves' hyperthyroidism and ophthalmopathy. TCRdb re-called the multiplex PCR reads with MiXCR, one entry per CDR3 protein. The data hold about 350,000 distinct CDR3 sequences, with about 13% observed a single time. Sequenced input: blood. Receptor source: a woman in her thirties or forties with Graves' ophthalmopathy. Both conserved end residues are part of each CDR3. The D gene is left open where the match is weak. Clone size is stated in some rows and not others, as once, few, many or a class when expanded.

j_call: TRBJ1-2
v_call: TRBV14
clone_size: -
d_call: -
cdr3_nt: TGTGCCAGCAGCCCTTATGTTAACGGGGCTATCGGCTACACCTTC
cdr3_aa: CASSPYVNGAIGYTF

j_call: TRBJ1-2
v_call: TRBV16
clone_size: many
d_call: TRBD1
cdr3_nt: TGTGCCAGCAGCCCTCGTTCGACAGGGGGCAATGGCTACACCTTC
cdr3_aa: CASSPRSTGGNGYTF

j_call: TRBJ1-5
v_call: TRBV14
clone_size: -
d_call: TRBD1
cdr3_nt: TGTGCCAGCAGCCAAGATGGGGACAGGGGGCGTCCTACCCAATGGCAGCCCCAGCATTTT
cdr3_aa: CASSQDGDRGRPTQWQPQHF

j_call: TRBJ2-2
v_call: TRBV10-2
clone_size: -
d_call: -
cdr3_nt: TGCGCCAGCAGTGTGGAAAGGGCTTCGGCCGGGGAGCTGTTTTTT
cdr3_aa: CASSVERASAGELFF

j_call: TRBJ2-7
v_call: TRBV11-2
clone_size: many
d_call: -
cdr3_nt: TGTGCCAGCAGGAGGGACTACGAGCAGTACTTC
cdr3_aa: CASRRDYEQYF

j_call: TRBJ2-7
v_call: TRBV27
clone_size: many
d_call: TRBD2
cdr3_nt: TGTGCCAGCAGTTACGGACTAGCGGGGGAGCAGTACTTC
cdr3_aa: CASSYGLAGEQYF

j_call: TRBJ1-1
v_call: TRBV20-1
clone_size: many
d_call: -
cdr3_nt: TGCAGTGCTAGAGTCCCCGAACAGGGACGTGAAGCTTTCTTT
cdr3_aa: CSARVPEQGREAFF

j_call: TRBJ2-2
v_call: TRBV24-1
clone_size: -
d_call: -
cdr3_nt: TGTGCCACCAGTGATTTGCAGGGTGCCGGGGAGCTGTTTTTT
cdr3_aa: CATSDLQGAGELFF

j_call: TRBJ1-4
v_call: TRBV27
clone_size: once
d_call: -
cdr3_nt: TGTGCCAGCAGCCGGGGGAACGGTGAAAAACTGTTTTTT
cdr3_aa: CASSRGNGEKLFF

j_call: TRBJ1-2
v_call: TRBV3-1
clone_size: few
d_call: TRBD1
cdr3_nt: TGTGCCAGCAGCCTGCGGACAGGGTTGAGGGGCTACACCTTC
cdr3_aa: CASSLRTGLRGYTF

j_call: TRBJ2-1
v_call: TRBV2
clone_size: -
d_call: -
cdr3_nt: TGTGCCAGCATAAGCCAGGGAAGAAATGAGCAGTTCTTC
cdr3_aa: CASISQGRNEQFF

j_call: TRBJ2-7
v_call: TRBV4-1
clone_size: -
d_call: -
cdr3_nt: TGCGCCAGCAGCCAAGTCTTATCGGGGGGCTACTACGAGCAGTACTTC
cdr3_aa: CASSQVLSGGYYEQYF

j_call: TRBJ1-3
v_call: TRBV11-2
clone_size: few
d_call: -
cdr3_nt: TGTGCCAGCAGCATAACTAGAAACACCATATATTTT
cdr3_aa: CASSITRNTIYF

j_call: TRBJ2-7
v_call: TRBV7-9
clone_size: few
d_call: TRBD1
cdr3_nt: TGTGCCAGCAGCTTACCAGGCGGGACAGGGGCGTCCGAGCAGTACTTC
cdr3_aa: CASSLPGGTGASEQYF

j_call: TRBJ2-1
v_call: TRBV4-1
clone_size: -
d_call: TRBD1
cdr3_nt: TGCGCCAGCAGCCAAGATTCCGGGACAGGGGTGCCATCCACCCCCAATGAGCAGTTCTTC
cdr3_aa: CASSQDSGTGVPSTPNEQFF

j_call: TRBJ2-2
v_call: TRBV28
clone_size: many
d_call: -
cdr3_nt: TGTGCCAGCAGTTTCGCGGCCACCGGGGAGCTGTTTTTT
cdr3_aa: CASSFAATGELFF

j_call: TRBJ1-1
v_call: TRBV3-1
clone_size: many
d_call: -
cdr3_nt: TGTGCCAGCAGCCAAGAGTCGCGGGGGAAGACTTTCTTT
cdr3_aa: CASSQESRGKTFF

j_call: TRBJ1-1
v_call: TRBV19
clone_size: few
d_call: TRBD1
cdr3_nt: TGTGCCAGTAGTATGGGGAGACAGGGGTACTCCTATTCTCGAAACACTGAAGCTTTCTTT
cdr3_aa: CASSMGRQGYSYSRNTEAFF

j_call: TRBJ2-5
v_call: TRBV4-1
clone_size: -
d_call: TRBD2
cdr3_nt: TGCGCCAGCAGCCAAGACCCAAGCGGGGGAGATCAAGAGACCCAGTACTTC
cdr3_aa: CASSQDPSGGDQETQYF

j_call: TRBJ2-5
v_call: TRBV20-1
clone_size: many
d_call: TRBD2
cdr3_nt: TGCAGTGCCAAAATCGGGGGGGCTGGGGAGACCCAGTACTTC
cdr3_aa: CSAKIGGAGETQYF

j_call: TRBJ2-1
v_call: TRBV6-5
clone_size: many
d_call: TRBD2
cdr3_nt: TGTGCCAGTCTAACGGGACTAGCGGGGGTATTCGAGCAGTTCTTC
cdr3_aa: CASLTGLAGVFEQFF

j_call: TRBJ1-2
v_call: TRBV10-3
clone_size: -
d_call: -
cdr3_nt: TGTGCCATCAGTGAGTTGGCAGGGGTAGGGATCGGCTACACCTTC
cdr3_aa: CAISELAGVGIGYTF

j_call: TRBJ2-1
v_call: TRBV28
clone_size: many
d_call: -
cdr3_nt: TGTGCCAGCAGTTTACGACTATCCTCCCTGGCTAGAGGTGAGCAGTTCTTC
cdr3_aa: CASSLRLSSLARGEQFF